These 15 T cell receptor beta chains share one sample of origin, sequenced in a study of T cells after yellow fever vaccination. A single record per CDR3 protein comes from TCRdb applying MiXCR to the 5' RACE reads. The sample carries some 220,000 distinct CDR3 sequences, 2.5% to 3.5% recorded once. The sequencing used CD4+ T cells sorted from PBMCs, collected 10 days after the yellow fever booster vaccination. The receptors stem from a man younger than 35 who received the YFV17D yellow fever vaccine.

This clonotype was detected many times. The V call is TRBV6-5, the J call TRBJ2-4, with TRBD1 matching over 9 bases. This CDR3 is 15 amino acids long. The V segment lost 0 bases and the J segment 15 bases; nucleotides outside the gene matches: 12. The germline V gene encodes CDR1 MNHEY and CDR2 SVGAGI. CDR3 amino acids: CASSYSLFSRDRVYF. CDR3 in DNA: TGTGCCAGCAGTTACTCGTTATTCTCTCGGGACAGGGTGTACTTC.

The chain carries TRBV30 and TRBJ1-4; D remains ambiguous. Between the trimmed V and J ends, which lost 5 bases and 12 bases, there was a span of 16 bases. There are 12 residues in the CDR3. Germline V CDR1 and CDR2: GTSNPN, SVGIG (reference sequence). The CDR3 DNA reads as TGTGCCTGGGACGTGGGAACCCGCCAACTGTTTTTT. It translates to CAWDVGTRQLFF.

This clonotype occurred many times. The chain uses TRBV20-1 and TRBJ2-7; TRBD1 aligns across 8 bases. Germline CDR1 is DFQATT and CDR2 is SNEGSKA (reference sequence). Trimming at V came to 6 bases and at J to 3 bases, leaving 4 bases not matched to a gene. The CDR3 loop spans 12 amino acids. CDR3 in amino acids: CSADRGYYEQYF. CDR3 bases: TGCAGTGCAGACAGGGGCTACTACGAGCAGTACTTC.

J is TRBJ2-5 and V is TRBV3-1; D is possibly TRBD1 (6 bases). Per the germline V gene, CDR1 is LGHDT and CDR2 is YNNKEL (reference sequence). V lost 3 bases and J 2 bases, leaving 13 bases between the germline ends. This CDR3 is built from 15 residues. Here the CDR3 reads CASSQFWQGQETQYF. CDR3 in DNA: TGTGCCAGCAGCCAGTTTTGGCAGGGGCAAGAGACCCAGTACTTC.

This clonotype was recorded a few times. This rearrangement joins TRBV27 to TRBJ1-5; perhaps TRBD1 as D (6 bases). Germline V gives CDR1 MNHEY, CDR2 SMNVEV (reference sequence). CDR3 size: 15 residues. With 0 bases removed from V and 2 bases from J, the gap between germline ends came to 8 bases. The DNA for the CDR3 is TGTGCCAGCAGTTTATCTGGACAGCGCAATCAGCCCCAGCATTTT. Translation gives CASSLSGQRNQPQHF.

This chain uses TRBV6-5 with TRBJ2-2; TRBD2 matches 8 bases. V gave up 0 bases and J gave up 4 bases; unmatched junction bases: 4. This CDR3 contains 16 residues. Germline CDR1 is MNHEY and CDR2 is SVGAGI. DNA for the CDR3: TGTGCCAGCAGTTACTCCGCGGGGGGTGTCACCGGGGAGCTGTTTTTT. Translated: CASSYSAGGVTGELFF.

This chain joins TRBV3-1 and TRBJ2-5, with TRBD1 matching over 8 bases. After removal of 4 bases from V and 9 bases from J, the junction contained 7 bases not matched to a gene. Germline lookup yields CDR1 LGHDT and CDR2 YNNKEL (reference sequence). The CDR3 contains 13 residues. CDR3 nucleotides: TGTGCCAGCAGCCCGGACAGGGAGTGGGCCCAGTACTTC. This encodes CASSPDREWAQYF.

This clonotype was observed many times. The CDR3 bases are TGCGCCAGCAGCCTAAGGGTTCGGGGGACGAACACCGGGGAGCTGTTTTTT. Translated, it gives CASSLRVRGTNTGELFF. The chain couples TRBV4-1 to TRBJ2-2, with D perhaps matching TRBD2 (6 bases). CDR1 is MGHRA, CDR2 YSYEKL, per germline. With 4 bases removed from V and 0 bases from J, the gap between germline ends came to 15 bases. The CDR3 extends over 17 amino acids.

This clonotype has just a few counts. This chain connects TRBV7-9 to TRBJ1-1, with TRBD1 matching 7 bases. CDR3 length: 20 amino acids. The germline V gene has CDR1 SEHNR and CDR2 FQNEAQ (reference sequence). The V and J ends lost 2 bases and 0 bases, in that order; junction bases with no gene match: 18. CDR3 loop: CASSLTGVKILQRMNTEAFF. The CDR3 region has the DNA TGTGCCAGCAGCTTAACAGGGGTAAAGATCTTACAACGGATGAACACTGAAGCTTTCTTT.

At least ten counts were recorded for this clonotype. The gene calls are TRBV5-6 and TRBJ2-1; 7 nucleotides line up with TRBD1. Per the germline V gene, CDR1 is SGHDT and CDR2 is YYEEEE. The trim removed 1 base at V and 4 bases at J, leaving 5 bases unmatched. CDR3 length: 15 amino acids. The CDR3 loop reads CASSLTGVGYNEQFF. In DNA, the CDR3 is TGTGCCAGCAGCTTGACAGGGGTTGGATACAATGAGCAGTTCTTC.

This clonotype was seen at least ten times. This sequence joins TRBV6-1 and TRBJ2-1, with D uncertain. Deletions cut 2 bases from V and 6 bases from J, with 5 bases between. This CDR3 has 12 residues. The germline gives CDR1 MNHNS, CDR2 SASEGT. CDR3 bases: TGTGCCAGCAGTGAAAACCGCAATGAGCAGTTCTTC. It translates to CASSENRNEQFF.

This clonotype has ten or more counts. V is TRBV2 and J is TRBJ2-5; D might be TRBD1 or TRBD2, each matching 5 bases. The V gene's germline CDR1 is SNHLY and CDR2 FYNNEI. The length of the CDR3 is 11 residues. V was clipped by 7 bases and J by 8 bases, with 11 bases between them. This CDR3 reads CASTSGGTQYF. In nucleotides, the CDR3 is TGTGCCAGCACTAGTGGGGGAACCCAGTACTTC.

The chain couples TRBV5-6 to TRBJ2-1; D is tentatively TRBD1 or TRBD2 (5 bases each). Per germline, CDR1 SGHDT and CDR2 YYEEEE. The V end was cut by 0 bases, the J end by 0 bases, with 16 bases between. The CDR3 has 18 residues. DNA of the CDR3: TGTGCCAGCAGCTTGGGGGGGTTGGGACCCAGCTCCTACAATGAGCAGTTCTTC. Encoded protein: CASSLGGLGPSSYNEQFF.

This clonotype turned up a few times. This chain links TRBV6-5 with TRBJ1-5, with a possible D match to TRBD1 (5 bases). This CDR3 comprises 15 residues. Trimming stripped 0 bases from V and 6 bases from J, with 12 bases between. From germline, CDR1 is MNHEY and CDR2 SVGAGI. CDR3 sequence: CASSYSPGPSQPQHF. CDR3 DNA sequence: TGTGCCAGCAGTTACTCACCAGGGCCCAGTCAGCCCCAGCATTTT.

The chain uses TRBV14 and TRBJ2-2; no reliable D call. From germline, CDR1 is SGHDN and CDR2 FVKESK. V lost 4 bases and J 7 bases, leaving 16 bases between the germline ends. The CDR3 consists of 15 residues. The CDR3 DNA follows: TGTGCCAGCAGCCTGGACCGCCATCGCGGCGGGGAGCTGTTTTTT. This codes for CASSLDRHRGGELFF.